This T cell receptor (beta chain) derives from a study of CD8+CD57+ T cells in acquired aplastic anemia. Both TCR beta VDJ combination and CDR3 sequence profiling were carried out. Genomic DNA was the template for this profiling. TCRdb called the reads again in MiXCR, with one record for every CDR3 protein. The sample lists more than 150,000 distinct CDR3 sequences, roughly half occurring once. This CDR3 contains 14 residues. V was pared by 3 bases and J by 10 bases, with 4 bases of the junction left unmatched. Looked up from germline, CDR1 is SGHRS and CDR2 is YFSETQ. This chain joins TRBV5-1 and TRBJ1-6; TRBD1 aligns across 10 bases. The sequenced material came from sorted CD4+, CD8+, or CD8+CD57+ T cells (not recorded which) from PBMCs. The receptor was isolated from a human donor in good health. The CDR3 loop is CASSSGTGESPLHF. CDR3 DNA sequence: TGCGCCAGCAGCTCCGGGACAGGGGAGTCACCCCTCCACTTT.